A single sample gave rise to the 7 T cell receptor beta chains below, sequenced in a study of OX40 agonist ivuxolimab in advanced cancers. The table came from immunoSEQ multiplex PCR; TCRdb's copy has only in-frame clones and leaves some out. Of 85,000 to 90,000 clones listed, 80% to 95% are singletons. The sequenced sample was CD4+ or CD8+ T cells sorted from blood, obtained in a trial of the OX40 agonist ivuxolimab. The receptors stem from an adult with an advanced solid tumor such as melanoma, head and neck, liver or kidney cancer.

The rearrangement links TRBV11-2 to TRBJ2-1; 7 bases align to TRBD2. CDR3 length: 15 amino acids. The germline CDR1 and CDR2 sequences are SGHAT and FQNNGV. Unmatched junction bases numbered 13, after V lost 7 bases and J lost 7 bases. The CDR3 protein is CASTPQWTRSNEQFF. DNA for the CDR3: TGTGCCAGCACCCCGCAATGGACTAGGAGTAATGAGCAGTTCTTC.

The gene calls are TRBV28 and TRBJ1-1; a possible D gene is TRBD1 (6 bases). The V gene's germline CDR1 is MDHEN and CDR2 SYDVKM. The length of the CDR3 is 12 residues. Between the trimmed V and J ends, which lost 8 bases and 7 bases, there was a span of 14 bases. CDR3 coding DNA: TGTGCCAGCCATAGCCGGGACAATGAAGCTTTCTTT. Translation gives CASHSRDNEAFF.

The gene calls are TRBV6-6 and TRBJ1-1; D is uncertain. The CDR3 contains 13 residues. V was cut by 5 bases and J by 1 base, with 8 bases left in between. In germline, CDR1 is MNHNY, CDR2 SVGAGI (reference sequence). The CDR3 reads CASSPTGNTEAFF. CDR3 DNA sequence: TGTGCCAGCAGTCCGACGGGGAACACTGAAGCTTTCTTT.

This rearrangement joins TRBV28 to TRBJ2-7; 9 bases are a match to TRBD1. Trimming at V came to 6 bases and at J to 6 bases, leaving 3 bases not matched to a gene. The CDR3 runs 12 residues. Germline V lookup: CDR1 MDHEN, CDR2 SYDVKM. DNA for the CDR3: TGTGCCAGCAGATTACAGGGGGCCGAGCAGTACTTC. Translated: CASRLQGAEQYF.

With respect to this clone: One end of the junction is discordant with germline, which a read error may explain. V gene TRBV7-7 combines with J gene TRBJ2-5, with D unclear. This CDR3 spans 13 amino acids. Germline V gives CDR1 SSHAT, CDR2 FNYEAQ (reference sequence). The CDR3 bases are TGTGCTAGCAGCTTAGATTCTGCCGGGACCCAGTACTTC. The encoded protein is CASSLDSAGTQYF.

The chain has TRBV6-1 and TRBJ2-1, with a weak D call TRBD2 (7 bases). With 7 bases removed from V and 3 bases from J, the gap between germline ends came to 10 bases. The CDR3 extends over 13 amino acids. The germline CDR1 and CDR2 sequences are MNHNS and SASEGT. CDR3 nucleotides: TGTGCCAGCACGGGGGGCAGCTACAATGAGCAGTTCTTC. Translation: CASTGGSYNEQFF.

The rearrangement uses TRBV11-2 and TRBJ2-3; 7 bases are a match to TRBD1. This CDR3 is built from 15 residues. Germline V gives CDR1 SGHAT, CDR2 FQNNGV. V was clipped by 3 bases and J by 2 bases; unmatched bases: 5. For the CDR3, the DNA is TGTGCCAGCAGCTTCCGGGACAGATTCACAGATACGCAGTATTTT. As protein: CASSFRDRFTDTQYF.